Described below is a single T cell receptor (beta chain) sequence and its context. With V trimmed by 6 bases and J by 3 bases, 11 bases remained unmatched. The CDR3 loop spans 17 amino acids. Germline V CDR1 and CDR2: MGHRA, YSYEKL. The data are from a study of blood T cell repertoires in COVID-19. On the study more broadly: Italy, Spain and the United States were the sources of the convalescent and acute COVID-19 samples. Sample material is recorded as cDNA or gDNA derived from T cells, B-cell-depleted T cells, or PBMCs.

In the authors' workflow: Counts of nucleated cells, estimated from reference gene primer amplification, were obtained. Data came from immunoSEQ multiplex PCR; TCRdb stores just in-frame clones and leaves some out. That table is the source of V, J and clone size, and D and trimming were worked out from the DNA. The sample records some 180,000 clones, about 86% being singletons. V and J are TRBV4-1 and TRBJ2-2; 9 nucleotides match TRBD2. This sequence was found in a middle-aged woman in a cohort exposed to, infected with or recovered from COVID-19 (not recorded which). Sequencing was done on a sample of PBMCs or T cells enriched from blood (not recorded which). As DNA, the CDR3 is TGCGCCAGCAGATCCCTGGGCGGGAGGGCCGACACCGGGGAGCTGTTTTTT. Its translation is CASRSLGGRADTGELFF.